This TCR beta chain was sequenced during a study of vaccination and CD4 T cells after COVID-19. This clonotype came up a few times. Its matching antigen is unknown. CDR1 ENHRY and CDR2 SYGVKD come from the germline V gene. This CDR3 has 15 residues. V lost 1 base and J lost 7, with 11 bases in between. With the Oncomine TCR Beta short-read assay, DNA from cultured CD4+ T cells was sequenced. A single record per CDR3 protein comes from TCRdb applying MiXCR to the PCR reads. The sample yields some 13,000 distinct CDR3 sequences, about 50% seen once. Treatment defined: roughly nine-day PBMC culture with coronavirus spike peptide pools or control peptides (ViraFEST assay).

Sample: CD4+ T cells from blood, cultured in vitro. This clonotype was obtained from a human donor who had recovered from COVID-19. The rearrangement joins TRBV10-3 to TRBJ1-6; D is perhaps TRBD1 (5 bases). The CDR3 region has the DNA TGTGCCATCAGTGAGTTGCAGGGTCGCAATTCACCCCTCCACTTT. It is translated as CAISELQGRNSPLHF.